Listed below are T cell receptor beta chains from one sample, sequenced in a study of cytomegalovirus exposure and HLA in healthy donors. Sequencing was performed with immunoSEQ multiplex PCR; in TCRdb, only in-frame clones are kept and a portion is missing. The repertoire has approximately 160,000 clones, about 81% of them found once; the top ten carry roughly 2%. Sequenced material: PBMCs. The receptor source for this set is a woman between 18 and 30 years old in good health and CMV-seronegative. Both conserved end residues are part of each CDR3. The D gene is left open where the match is weak. The size of a clone is reported for some rows only, either as once, few or many, or as a class for expanded clones.

j_gene: TRBJ2-5
abundance: .
d_gene: .
v_gene: TRBV5-1
CDR3aa: CASSVSGVQETQYF
CDR3nt: TGCGCCAGCAGCGTTAGCGGTGTTCAAGAGACCCAGTACTTC

j_gene: TRBJ2-5
abundance: .
d_gene: TRBD2
v_gene: TRBV30
CDR3aa: CAWGGVSQETQYF
CDR3nt: TGTGCCTGGGGGGGGGTATCCCAAGAGACCCAGTACTTC

j_gene: TRBJ1-2
abundance: few
d_gene: .
v_gene: TRBV2
CDR3aa: CASSRTNQDGYTF
CDR3nt: TGTGCCAGCAGCAGGACAAATCAGGATGGCTACACCTTC

j_gene: TRBJ2-5
abundance: .
d_gene: TRBD2
v_gene: TRBV18
CDR3aa: CASSPTSGRETQYF
CDR3nt: TGTGCCAGCTCACCTACTAGCGGTCGGGAGACCCAGTACTTC

j_gene: TRBJ2-1
abundance: .
d_gene: TRBD2
v_gene: TRBV5-1
CDR3aa: CASSPRTSEHYNEQFF
CDR3nt: TGCGCCAGCAGCCCCAGGACTAGCGAGCACTACAATGAGCAGTTCTTC

j_gene: TRBJ1-5
abundance: .
d_gene: TRBD1
v_gene: TRBV18
CDR3aa: CASSPSGQYSNQPQHF
CDR3nt: TGTGCCAGCTCACCTTCGGGACAGTATAGCAATCAGCCCCAGCATTTT

j_gene: TRBJ2-2
abundance: few
d_gene: .
v_gene: TRBV4-1
CDR3aa: CASSYLGGELFF
CDR3nt: TGCGCCAGCAGCTACCTCGGCGGGGAGCTGTTTTTT

j_gene: TRBJ2-7
abundance: few
d_gene: TRBD1
v_gene: TRBV2
CDR3aa: CASSERSGGPYEQYF
CDR3nt: TGTGCCAGCAGTGAAAGGTCAGGGGGCCCCTACGAGCAGTACTTC

j_gene: TRBJ2-5
abundance: .
d_gene: TRBD1
v_gene: TRBV5-1
CDR3aa: CASSTGAQETQYF
CDR3nt: TGCGCCAGCAGCACAGGGGCTCAAGAGACCCAGTACTTC

j_gene: TRBJ1-1
abundance: .
d_gene: .
v_gene: TRBV6-4
CDR3aa: CASSQEPSNTEAFF
CDR3nt: TGTGCCAGCAGTCAAGAGCCATCGAACACTGAAGCTTTCTTT

j_gene: TRBJ1-2
abundance: once
d_gene: .
v_gene: TRBV7-9
CDR3aa: CASSLDAGLFNYGYTF
CDR3nt: TGTGCCAGCAGCTTAGACGCAGGGCTTTTCAACTATGGCTACACCTTC

j_gene: TRBJ1-2
abundance: .
d_gene: .
v_gene: TRBV4-2
CDR3aa: CASSGDNNYGYTF
CDR3nt: TGTGCCAGCAGCGGGGACAATAACTATGGCTACACCTTC

j_gene: TRBJ2-7
abundance: .
d_gene: .
v_gene: TRBV7-9
CDR3aa: CASSLSSSYEQYF
CDR3nt: TGTGCCAGCAGCTTGTCCTCCTCCTACGAGCAGTACTTC

j_gene: TRBJ1-1
abundance: .
d_gene: .
v_gene: TRBV6-1
CDR3aa: CASTRREPNTEAFF
CDR3nt: TGTGCCAGCACTCGACGGGAACCGAACACTGAAGCTTTCTTT

j_gene: TRBJ2-3
abundance: .
d_gene: .
v_gene: TRBV5-8
CDR3aa: CASSLIFPAGPDTQYF
CDR3nt: TGTGCCAGCAGCTTGATTTTTCCGGCGGGGCCAGATACGCAGTATTTT

j_gene: TRBJ2-1
abundance: few
d_gene: .
v_gene: TRBV4-1
CDR3aa: CASSQDPLGGFQNEQFF
CDR3nt: TGCGCCAGCAGCCAAGATCCATTGGGCGGGTTCCAAAATGAGCAGTTCTTC

j_gene: TRBJ2-1
abundance: .
d_gene: TRBD2
v_gene: TRBV4-1
CDR3aa: CASSRGTSGSWYNEQFF
CDR3nt: TGCGCCAGCAGCCGTGGGACTAGCGGGAGTTGGTACAATGAGCAGTTCTTC

j_gene: TRBJ2-2
abundance: .
d_gene: .
v_gene: TRBV5-6
CDR3aa: CASSLVQGGGELFF
CDR3nt: TGTGCCAGCAGCTTGGTTCAGGGCGGCGGGGAGCTGTTTTTT

j_gene: TRBJ2-1
abundance: .
d_gene: .
v_gene: TRBV28
CDR3aa: CASSLTVGGGVQYNEQFF
CDR3nt: TGTGCCAGCAGTTTAACGGTGGGAGGGGGAGTCCAGTACAATGAGCAGTTCTTC

j_gene: TRBJ1-2
abundance: .
d_gene: TRBD1
v_gene: TRBV2
CDR3aa: CASRGTGPFGYTF
CDR3nt: TGTGCCAGCAGAGGGACAGGACCTTTTGGCTACACCTTC

j_gene: TRBJ2-1
abundance: .
d_gene: TRBD1
v_gene: TRBV6-5
CDR3aa: CASSAPGQGMNEQFF
CDR3nt: TGTGCCAGCAGTGCCCCGGGACAGGGGATGAATGAGCAGTTCTTC

j_gene: TRBJ2-2
abundance: once
d_gene: TRBD2
v_gene: TRBV6-4
CDR3aa: CASSRPASGGAGELFF
CDR3nt: TGTGCCAGCAGTAGACCCGCTAGCGGGGGGGCCGGGGAGCTGTTTTTT

j_gene: TRBJ2-3
abundance: few
d_gene: TRBD2
v_gene: TRBV30
CDR3aa: CAWGLAGWTDTQYF
CDR3nt: TGTGCCTGGGGACTAGCGGGTTGGACAGATACGCAGTATTTT

j_gene: TRBJ2-5
abundance: .
d_gene: TRBD1
v_gene: TRBV9
CDR3aa: CASSPQAGTVETQYF
CDR3nt: TGTGCCAGCAGCCCTCAAGCCGGGACAGTAGAGACCCAGTACTTC

j_gene: TRBJ1-1
abundance: .
d_gene: TRBD1
v_gene: TRBV6-6
CDR3aa: CASSLIDRAEAFF
CDR3nt: TGTGCCAGCAGTTTGATTGACAGGGCTGAAGCTTTCTTT

j_gene: TRBJ2-1
abundance: .
d_gene: TRBD2
v_gene: TRBV5-1
CDR3aa: CASSYGLASQYNEQFF
CDR3nt: TGCGCCAGCAGCTATGGACTAGCGAGCCAATACAATGAGCAGTTCTTC

j_gene: TRBJ1-5
abundance: .
d_gene: .
v_gene: TRBV29-1
CDR3aa: CSVVWGQGLLSDQPQHF
CDR3nt: TGCAGCGTTGTATGGGGGCAGGGGCTATTGAGTGATCAGCCCCAGCATTTT

j_gene: TRBJ2-2
abundance: .
d_gene: TRBD2
v_gene: TRBV4-2
CDR3aa: CASSPASGRDTGELFF
CDR3nt: TGTGCCAGCAGCCCAGCTAGCGGGAGGGACACCGGGGAGCTGTTTTTT

j_gene: TRBJ2-7
abundance: .
d_gene: .
v_gene: TRBV6-5
CDR3aa: CASGSLGSYEQYF
CDR3nt: TGTGCCAGCGGGAGTTTGGGCTCCTACGAGCAGTACTTC

j_gene: TRBJ2-7
abundance: .
d_gene: TRBD2
v_gene: TRBV4-1
CDR3aa: CASSPGGRASEQYF
CDR3nt: TGCGCCAGCAGCCCGGGCGGGAGGGCCTCCGAGCAGTACTTC

j_gene: TRBJ1-5
abundance: .
d_gene: .
v_gene: TRBV6-5
CDR3aa: CASSYPNGGRPQHF
CDR3nt: TGTGCCAGCAGTTATCCGAACGGGGGACGACCCCAGCATTTT

j_gene: TRBJ2-3
abundance: .
d_gene: TRBD2
v_gene: TRBV11-2
CDR3aa: CASWAGVDTQYF
CDR3nt: TGTGCCAGCTGGGCGGGAGTGGATACGCAGTATTTT

j_gene: TRBJ2-3
abundance: .
d_gene: .
v_gene: TRBV7-9
CDR3aa: CASSLVEAADTQYF
CDR3nt: TGTGCCAGCAGCTTAGTAGAGGCCGCAGATACGCAGTATTTT

j_gene: TRBJ2-7
abundance: few
d_gene: .
v_gene: TRBV28
CDR3aa: CASSRGYEQYF
CDR3nt: TGTGCCAGCAGTCGAGGTTACGAGCAGTACTTC

j_gene: TRBJ2-5
abundance: .
d_gene: TRBD2
v_gene: TRBV9
CDR3aa: CASNHDGGEWNQETQYF
CDR3nt: TGTGCCAGCAACCACGATGGGGGGGAGTGGAACCAAGAGACCCAGTACTTC

j_gene: TRBJ1-1
abundance: .
d_gene: TRBD1
v_gene: TRBV6-5
CDR3aa: CASSAWTGHEAFF
CDR3nt: TGTGCCAGCAGTGCATGGACAGGGCATGAAGCTTTCTTT

j_gene: TRBJ2-5
abundance: .
d_gene: TRBD1
v_gene: TRBV10-1
CDR3aa: CASSALQGASQKETQYF
CDR3nt: TGCGCCAGCAGTGCTTTACAGGGGGCAAGTCAAAAGGAGACCCAGTACTTC

j_gene: TRBJ1-2
abundance: .
d_gene: TRBD1
v_gene: TRBV5-1
CDR3aa: CASSATGGTRGYTF
CDR3nt: TGCGCCAGCAGCGCAACAGGGGGTACTAGAGGCTACACCTTC

j_gene: TRBJ2-2
abundance: .
d_gene: TRBD2
v_gene: TRBV19
CDR3aa: CASSIGTSGGFTGELFF
CDR3nt: TGTGCCAGTAGTATAGGAACTAGCGGGGGCTTCACCGGGGAGCTGTTTTTT

j_gene: TRBJ2-3
abundance: once
d_gene: .
v_gene: TRBV4-1
CDR3aa: CASSQVGRAGADTDTQYF
CDR3nt: TGCGCCAGCAGCCAAGTCGGTAGGGCGGGGGCCGACACAGATACGCAGTATTTT

j_gene: TRBJ1-6
abundance: .
d_gene: .
v_gene: TRBV7-6
CDR3aa: CASSRGQNNSPLHF
CDR3nt: TGTGCCAGCAGCCGAGGACAAAATAATTCACCCCTCCACTTT

j_gene: TRBJ1-2
abundance: .
d_gene: TRBD1
v_gene: TRBV20-1
CDR3aa: CSAGTGKFYTF
CDR3nt: TGCAGTGCTGGGACAGGGAAGTTCTACACCTTC

j_gene: TRBJ1-3
abundance: few
d_gene: .
v_gene: TRBV5-1
CDR3aa: CASSPGPGKAGNTIYF
CDR3nt: TGCGCCAGCAGTCCTGGTCCGGGGAAGGCTGGAAACACCATATATTTT

j_gene: TRBJ2-1
abundance: .
d_gene: TRBD2
v_gene: TRBV29-1
CDR3aa: CSLRAGGAGNEQFF
CDR3nt: TGCAGCCTACGAGCGGGAGGAGCGGGCAATGAGCAGTTCTTC

j_gene: TRBJ1-3
abundance: .
d_gene: .
v_gene: TRBV5-1
CDR3aa: CASSLGTILSGNTIYF
CDR3nt: TGCGCCAGCAGCTTGGGCACGATACTCTCTGGAAACACCATATATTTT

j_gene: TRBJ2-2
abundance: .
d_gene: .
v_gene: TRBV19
CDR3aa: CASSIGMGRHTGELFF
CDR3nt: TGTGCCAGTAGTATTGGCATGGGGCGTCACACCGGGGAGCTGTTTTTT

j_gene: TRBJ2-1
abundance: .
d_gene: TRBD2
v_gene: TRBV4-1
CDR3aa: CASSQVVAGGGNEQFF
CDR3nt: TGCGCCAGCAGCCAAGTAGTAGCGGGAGGGGGCAATGAGCAGTTCTTC

j_gene: TRBJ1-1
abundance: .
d_gene: .
v_gene: TRBV5-1
CDR3aa: CASSLVWGRSNTEAFF
CDR3nt: TGCGCCAGCAGCTTGGTTTGGGGGAGGTCGAACACTGAAGCTTTCTTT

j_gene: TRBJ1-2
abundance: .
d_gene: .
v_gene: TRBV11-2
CDR3aa: CASSSGRYAMDGYTF
CDR3nt: TGTGCCAGCAGCTCAGGCCGGTACGCGATGGATGGCTACACCTTC

j_gene: TRBJ2-7
abundance: .
d_gene: .
v_gene: TRBV19
CDR3aa: CASTRYAQGDYEQYF
CDR3nt: TGTGCCAGTACCAGATATGCACAGGGCGACTACGAGCAGTACTTC

j_gene: TRBJ2-1
abundance: once
d_gene: TRBD2
v_gene: TRBV6-1
CDR3aa: CASSELAGGYNEQFF
CDR3nt: TGTGCCAGCAGTGAACTAGCGGGGGGGTACAATGAGCAGTTCTTC

j_gene: TRBJ1-2
abundance: .
d_gene: TRBD1
v_gene: TRBV19
CDR3aa: CASSIGPGQGVNGGYTF
CDR3nt: TGTGCCAGTAGTATCGGCCCGGGACAGGGCGTTAACGGTGGCTACACCTTC

j_gene: TRBJ2-1
abundance: few
d_gene: .
v_gene: TRBV7-2
CDR3aa: CASSSHSGRQFF
CDR3nt: TGTGCCAGCAGCTCACATAGCGGTCGCCAGTTCTTC